These T cell receptor beta chains were read from a single sample in a study of cytomegalovirus exposure and HLA in healthy donors. Measured with immunoSEQ multiplex PCR; TCRdb has only the in-frame clones, and not every one. The sample holds some 99,000 clones, 88% seen once. Sequenced: PBMCs. The receptors originated from a woman under 30 in good health and CMV-seronegative. The CDR3 runs from the conserved cysteine through the conserved F or W. The D gene is left open where the match is weak. Only some rows state a clone size, as once, few, many or a class for expanded clones.

cdr3_aa | cdr3_nt | d_call | j_call | v_call | clone_size
CASRMTGNTEAFF | TGTGCCAGCAGGATGACAGGGAACACTGAAGCTTTCTTT | . | TRBJ1-1 | TRBV11-3 | .
CASSLYPRTGTENLLAKNIQYF | TGTGCCAGCAGCTTATACCCCCGGACCGGGACAGAAAACCTGCTAGCCAAAAACATTCAGTACTTC | TRBD1 | TRBJ2-4 | TRBV7-8 | .
CASSVSPFSGNTIYF | TGTGCCAGCAGCGTATCCCCGTTCTCTGGAAACACCATATATTTT | . | TRBJ1-3 | TRBV9 | .
CASSQSPGDQPQHF | TGTGCCAGCAGCCAATCACCGGGAGACCAGCCCCAGCATTTT | . | TRBJ1-5 | TRBV16 | .
CASSLGTTPYEQYF | TGTGCCAGCAGCTTAGGGACTACCCCCTACGAGCAGTACTTC | . | TRBJ2-7 | TRBV11-2 | .
CASSLRGGGYTF | TGTGCCAGCAGTTTACGGGGGGGTGGCTACACCTTC | . | TRBJ1-2 | TRBV28 | once
CASSERRRLAAEEQFF | TGCGCCAGCAGTGAGCGACGGCGGCTAGCGGCAGAGGAGCAGTTCTTC | TRBD2 | TRBJ2-1 | TRBV10-1 | .
CASSQDRASPLHF | TGCGCCAGCAGCCAAGATCGTGCGTCACCCCTCCACTTT | . | TRBJ1-6 | TRBV4-3 | .
CASSENLIPGLAGRQSIDTQYF | TGTGCCAGCAGCGAAAACCTAATCCCGGGACTAGCGGGTCGCCAGAGCATAGATACGCAGTATTTT | TRBD2 | TRBJ2-3 | TRBV6-1 | .
CASSEASGGPPETQYF | TGTGCCAGCAGTGAGGCTAGCGGGGGCCCCCCGGAGACCCAGTACTTC | TRBD2 | TRBJ2-5 | TRBV25-1 | .